Sequencing of this TCR beta chain was carried out in a study of T cells in Graves' hyperthyroidism and ophthalmopathy. Trimming stripped 11 bases from V and 3 bases from J, with 16 bases between. The CDR3 runs to 13 residues. Germline V gene data show CDR1 as LNHDA and CDR2 as SQIVND (reference sequence). The CDR3 regions of TCR beta were amplified from RNA transcripts. First-round RT-PCR of the TCR CDR3 relied on the HTBI primer set. TCRdb used MiXCR to reprocess the multiplex PCR reads, holding one entry per CDR3 protein. The table lists about 720,000 distinct CDR3 sequences, roughly 20% of them singletons, with roughly a sixth in the top ten. This clonotype was found a few times.

The sequencing sample was made of blood. The chain carries TRBV19 and TRBJ2-5; TRBD1 might be the D (6 bases). The source is a woman in her forties or fifties with Graves' hyperthyroidism that later progressed to Graves' ophthalmopathy. CDR3 DNA sequence: TGTGCCTGCCGACGGGCAGGGGAAGAGACCCAGTACTTC. It specifies CACRRAGEETQYF.